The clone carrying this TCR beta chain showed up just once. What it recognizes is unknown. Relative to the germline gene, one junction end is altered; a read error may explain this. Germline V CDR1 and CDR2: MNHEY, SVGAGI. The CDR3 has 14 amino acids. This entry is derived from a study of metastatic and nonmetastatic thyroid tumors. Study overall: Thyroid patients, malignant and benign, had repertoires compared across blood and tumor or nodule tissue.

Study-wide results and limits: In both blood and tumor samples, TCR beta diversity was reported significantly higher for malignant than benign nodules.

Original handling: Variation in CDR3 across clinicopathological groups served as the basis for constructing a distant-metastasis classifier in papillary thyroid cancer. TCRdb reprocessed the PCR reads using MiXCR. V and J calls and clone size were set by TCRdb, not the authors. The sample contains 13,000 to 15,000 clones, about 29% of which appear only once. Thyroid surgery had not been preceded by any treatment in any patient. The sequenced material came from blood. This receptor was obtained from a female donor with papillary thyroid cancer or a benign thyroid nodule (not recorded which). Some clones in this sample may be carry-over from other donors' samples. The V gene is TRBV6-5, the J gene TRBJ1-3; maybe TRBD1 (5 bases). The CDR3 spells CASSYSTAGITIYF. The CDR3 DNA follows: TGTGCCAGCAGTTACTCGACAGCTGGAATCACCATATATTTT.